This TCR beta chain was sequenced for a study of T cells in Graves' hyperthyroidism and ophthalmopathy. This clonotype occurred many times. Amplification of TCR beta CDR3 regions used RNA as the template. HTBI primers were employed in a first-round RT-PCR of the TCR CDR3. TCRdb passed the multiplex PCR reads through MiXCR, listing each CDR3 protein once. The table includes roughly 700,000 distinct CDR3 sequences, less than 15% detected once. The sample was blood. This clonotype was sampled from a woman younger than 35 with Graves' hyperthyroidism.

The CDR3 region has the DNA TGTGCCAGCAGCCTTCCCGGGACTAGCGGGAGGAGAGAGCAGTACTTC. It is translated as CASSLPGTSGRREQYF. The genes are TRBV7-9 and TRBJ2-7, with TRBD2 matching over 15 bases. Trimming removed 5 bases from V and 7 bases from J; junction bases left unmatched: 9. Germline lookup yields CDR1 SEHNR and CDR2 FQNEAQ (reference sequence). The CDR3 sequence is 16 residues long.